The clone carrying this T cell receptor beta chain was seen at least ten times. Its antigen is not identified. This sample was taken from a study of Graves' ophthalmopathy and Graves' hyperthyroidism. Whole-study findings and limits: The 13-signature model separated ophthalmopathy from stable hyperthyroidism at 85% to 90% sensitivity and roughly 80% specificity.

V gave up 9 bases and J gave up 3 bases, with 14 bases separating them. This CDR3 contains 13 residues. The germline gives CDR1 SGHTA, CDR2 FQGTGA. RNA transcripts served as template for amplifying TCR beta CDR3 sequences. An initial RT-PCR round employing HTBI primers preceded a second-round multiplex PCR. One entry per CDR3 protein, called by TCRdb with MiXCR from the multiplex PCR reads. The table includes about 700,000 distinct CDR3 sequences, around 40% detected once. Sequencing was carried out using peripheral blood. The sequence was collected from an adult man with Graves' ophthalmopathy. The chain employs TRBV7-3 and TRBJ2-5, with D uncertain. The CDR3 DNA sequence: TGTGCCAGTTCCCTGAACAGCGAAGAGACCCAGTACTTC. Translated: CASSLNSEETQYF.